What follows are 14 T cell receptor beta chains derived from one specimen sequenced in a study of cytomegalovirus exposure and HLA in healthy donors. The PCR was carried out with 60 Vbeta primers and 13 Jbeta primers. Method: immunoSEQ multiplex PCR; TCRdb's copy keeps in-frame clones and lacks some. The table records under 200,000 clones, 65% to 70% of them present only once. The sequenced sample was PBMCs. The receptors here all came from a woman between 18 and 30 years old in good health and CMV-seropositive.

The rearrangement joins TRBV28 to TRBJ2-3; weak D call: TRBD2 (5 bases). The germline gives CDR1 MDHEN, CDR2 SYDVKM. V was trimmed by 1 base and J by 0 bases, leaving 11 bases between them. The CDR3 runs 16 residues. In nucleotides, the CDR3 is TGTGCCAGCAGTTTATTTAGCGACCCTAGCACAGATACGCAGTATTTT. Translating it yields CASSLFSDPSTDTQYF. Using reference TRBV28 and TRBJ2-3 for the parts outside the CDR3, the full variable domain is DVKVTQSSRYLVKRTGEKVFLECVQDMDHENMFWYRQDPGLGLRLIYFSYDVKMKEKGDIPEGYSVSREKKERFSLILESASTNQTSMYLCASSLFSDPSTDTQYFGPGTRLTVL.

The chain carries TRBV28 and TRBJ2-7; 10 positions agree with TRBD2. CDR1 is MDHEN and CDR2 is SYDVKM in the germline V gene. V trimming: 6 bases; J trimming: 5 bases; junction bases outside the gene matches: 7. The CDR3 spans 14 residues. This chain's CDR3 is CASSFVAGGNEQYF. The CDR3 bases are TGTGCCAGCAGCTTCGTAGCGGGGGGAAACGAGCAGTACTTC.

The chain is built from TRBV7-9 and TRBJ1-1; 7 bases fit TRBD1. The CDR3 is 13 residues long. Losses at the gene ends were 2 bases for V and 5 bases for J; bases not matched to a gene: 2. Germline CDR1 reads SEHNR; CDR2 reads FQNEAQ (reference sequence). This CDR3 reads CASSLRGQTEAFF. The CDR3 DNA reads as TGTGCCAGCAGCTTAAGGGGGCAGACTGAAGCTTTCTTT.

This clone appeared once. An end of the junction does not agree with germline; a read error may underlie this. The chain couples TRBV5-1 to TRBJ2-6, with D possibly TRBD1 on 5 matching bases. The CDR3 has 17 residues. Germline CDR1 reads SGHRS; CDR2 reads YFSETQ. The CDR3: CARSVDSRVAGANVLTF. CDR3 nucleotides: TGCGCCCGCAGCGTTGACAGCCGTGTTGCTGGGGCCAACGTCCTGACTTTC.

In DNA form, the CDR3 reads TGTGCCAGCAGTCATTTTCCCTCGACAGGGACCTCGAGGCGATACGAGCAGTACTTC. Its translation: CASSHFPSTGTSRRYEQYF. The chain carries TRBV7-9 and TRBJ2-7; 7 bases fit TRBD1. CDR1 is SEHNR and CDR2 is FQNEAQ in the germline V gene (reference sequence). This CDR3 has 19 amino acids. Trimming cost V 6 bases and J 4 bases; bases outside gene matches: 24.

The chain uses TRBV4-2 and TRBJ1-1; 9 bases line up with TRBD1. CDR1 and CDR2 from the germline V gene are LGHNA and YNFKEQ. With 3 bases clipped from V and 13 bases from J, the junction kept 12 bases outside the gene matches. CDR3 length: 14 residues. DNA for the CDR3: TGTGCCAGCAGCCAGGCCTCCGGGACAGGGACCGTTTTCTTT. Amino acid sequence: CASSQASGTGTVFF.

The DNA of the CDR3 is TGTGCCAGCAGCCAAGACCTGGACAGCGTTGAAGAGACCCAGTACTTC. This codes for CASSQDLDSVEETQYF. The chain recombines TRBV14 with TRBJ2-5, with D maybe TRBD1 (6 bases). This CDR3 has 16 residues. Per germline, CDR1 SGHDN and CDR2 FVKESK. Trimming shortened V by 0 bases and J by 3 bases, and 14 bases separated the two germline ends.

The J gene is TRBJ2-5, the V gene TRBV5-1, with D possibly being TRBD1 (6 bases). This CDR3 region has 15 residues. The V and J ends lost 5 bases and 4 bases respectively, with 18 bases between them. Germline values: CDR1 SGHRS, CDR2 YFSETQ. The CDR3 here is CASREDGQNRETQYF. CDR3 bases: TGCGCCAGCAGGGAGGACGGACAGAATAGAGAGACCCAGTACTTC.

This clone was observed a single time. The rearrangement links TRBV7-9 to TRBJ2-5; a weak D match, TRBD1 (6 bases). V lost 9 bases to trimming and J lost 4 bases, with 15 bases between them. The CDR3 runs 13 residues. In germline, CDR1 is SEHNR, CDR2 FQNEAQ (reference sequence). This CDR3 reads CASTDSEAETQYF. Written as DNA, the CDR3 is TGTGCCAGTACGGACAGCGAGGCAGAGACCCAGTACTTC.

The chain recombines TRBV29-1 with TRBJ2-5; 7 positions agree with TRBD1. Judging by the DNA end, TRBJ2-7 fits better; the J call may be wrong. In germline, CDR1 is SQVTM, CDR2 ANQGSEA. The CDR3 runs 12 residues. The CDR3 reads CSASGQMNEQYF. The CDR3 DNA follows: TGCAGCGCATCGGGACAGATGAACGAGCAGTACTTC.

The chain joins TRBV7-9 to TRBJ2-5, with D perhaps matching TRBD1 (7 bases). The CDR3 is 16 residues long. V shed 0 bases and J shed 9 bases, with 20 bases lying between them. CDR1 is SEHNR and CDR2 is FQNEAQ in the germline V gene (reference sequence). The CDR3 protein is CASSLALGQGGSSQYF. The CDR3 DNA reads as TGTGCCAGCAGCTTAGCGCTGGGGCAGGGGGGTTCTTCCCAGTACTTC.

J is TRBJ2-3 and V is TRBV6-1; D perhaps matches TRBD2 (5 bases). Germline assignment: CDR1 MNHNS and CDR2 SASEGT. Between the trimmed V and J ends, which lost 2 bases and 0 bases, there was a span of 12 bases. The CDR3 is 16 residues long. The CDR3 nucleotides read TGTGCCAGCAGTGAACTATCAAGGACTAGCACAGATACGCAGTATTTT. This sequence encodes CASSELSRTSTDTQYF.

The chain has TRBV9 and TRBJ1-1; 8 bases fit TRBD1. The CDR3 totals 13 residues. V trimming: 3 bases; J trimming: 7 bases; junction bases outside the gene matches: 5. Germline loops: CDR1 SGDLS, CDR2 YYNGEE. CDR3 sequence: CASSAGQGGEAFF. CDR3 coding DNA: TGTGCCAGCAGCGCTGGACAGGGCGGTGAAGCTTTCTTT.

The J gene is TRBJ2-7, the V gene TRBV7-9; 10 bases map to TRBD1. In germline, CDR1 is SEHNR, CDR2 FQNEAQ (reference sequence). This CDR3 comprises 15 residues. J was trimmed by 11 bases and V by 8 bases; bases with no gene match: 18. This chain's CDR3 is CASGPPERTGGVEYF. The CDR3 bases are TGTGCCAGCGGACCTCCGGAGAGGACAGGGGGAGTAGAGTACTTC.